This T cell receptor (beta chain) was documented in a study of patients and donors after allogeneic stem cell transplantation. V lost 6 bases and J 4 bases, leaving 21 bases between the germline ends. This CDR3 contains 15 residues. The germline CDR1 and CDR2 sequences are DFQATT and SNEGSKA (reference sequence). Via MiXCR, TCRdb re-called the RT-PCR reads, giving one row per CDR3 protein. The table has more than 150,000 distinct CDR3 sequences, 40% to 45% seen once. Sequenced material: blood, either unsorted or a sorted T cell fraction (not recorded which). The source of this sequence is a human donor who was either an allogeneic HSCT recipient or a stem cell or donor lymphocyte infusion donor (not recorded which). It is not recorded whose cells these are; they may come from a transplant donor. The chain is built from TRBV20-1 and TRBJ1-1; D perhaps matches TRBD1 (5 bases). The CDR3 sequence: CSASPSSGLGTEAFF. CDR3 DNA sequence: TGCAGTGCAAGTCCCTCCTCGGGGCTTGGCACTGAAGCTTTCTTT.